The present T cell receptor beta chain was sequenced within a study of T-cell reconstitution after alpha-beta-depleted transplantation in children. This clonotype was counted only a few times. During its preparation, the TCRbeta library received unique molecular identifiers. MiXCR, applied by TCRdb to the PCR reads, yields one record per CDR3 protein. The sample has about 610,000 distinct CDR3 sequences; roughly a tenth are singletons. Between the trimmed V and J ends, which lost 3 bases and 6 bases, there was a span of 18 bases. The CDR3 totals 16 residues. Germline CDR1 and CDR2: MNHEY and SVGEGT. Source: PBMCs from the stem cell graft donor, taken from the stem cell graft. This TCR came from a human donor who donated a stem cell graft to a child with acute myeloid leukemia. The chain uses TRBV6-2 or TRBV6-3 and TRBJ1-3; the D gene is possibly TRBD1 (6 bases). The CDR3 DNA reads TGTGCCAGCAGTTATCCTCGGACAGTCTTGGAAAACACCATATATTTT. Its translation: CASSYPRTVLENTIYF.